This TCR beta chain was sequenced for a study of early T cells in non-severe SARS-CoV-2 infection. Germline assignment: CDR1 MNHEY and CDR2 SMNVEV (reference sequence). This CDR3 region has 14 residues. Trimming took off 8 bases at V and 2 bases at J, with 15 bases between the two ends. TCRdb re-called the 5' RACE reads through MiXCR, storing one row per CDR3 protein. The sample lists 30,000 to 40,000 distinct CDR3 sequences; 5% to 6% were seen once. This sequence was found in an adult who was a healthcare worker with PCR-confirmed SARS-CoV-2 infection or an uninfected control (not recorded which). The rearrangement joins TRBV27 to TRBJ1-1, with a weak D call TRBD1 (5 bases). The sample comprised whole blood. For the CDR3, the DNA is TGTGCCAGCGGGTGGAGAGGGGCAAACACTGAAGCTTTCTTT. Residues: CASGWRGANTEAFF.